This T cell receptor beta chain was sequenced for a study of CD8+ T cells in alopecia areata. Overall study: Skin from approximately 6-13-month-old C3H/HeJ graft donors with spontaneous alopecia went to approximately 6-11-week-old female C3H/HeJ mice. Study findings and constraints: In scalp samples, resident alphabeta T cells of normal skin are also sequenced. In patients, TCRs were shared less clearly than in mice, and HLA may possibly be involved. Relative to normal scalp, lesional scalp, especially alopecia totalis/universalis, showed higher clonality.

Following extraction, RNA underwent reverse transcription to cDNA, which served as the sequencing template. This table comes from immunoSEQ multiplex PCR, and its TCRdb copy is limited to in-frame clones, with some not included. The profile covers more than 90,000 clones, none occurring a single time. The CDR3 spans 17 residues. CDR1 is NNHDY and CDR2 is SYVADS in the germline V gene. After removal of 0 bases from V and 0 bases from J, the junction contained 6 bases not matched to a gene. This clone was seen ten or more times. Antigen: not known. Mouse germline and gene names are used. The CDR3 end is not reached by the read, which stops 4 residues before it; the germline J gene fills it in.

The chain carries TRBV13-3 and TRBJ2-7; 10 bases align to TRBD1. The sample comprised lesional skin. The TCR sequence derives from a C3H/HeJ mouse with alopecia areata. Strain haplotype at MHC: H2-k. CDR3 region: CASSDAAGQGSSYEQYF. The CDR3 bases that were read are TGTGCCAGCAGTGATGCAGCGGGACAGGGGAGCTCCTAT.